This T cell receptor (beta chain) was sequenced during a study of blood T cells in healthy people across ages. Study observations and caveats: Observed TCR beta diversity per million T cells went down as age went up. This fall followed a roughly linear course with age. PBMCs left unsorted prevented a conclusive naive versus antigen-experienced comparison.

This clonotype appeared many times. Its antigen remains unidentified. The length of the CDR3 is 13 residues. Trimming took 1 base from V and 9 from J, leaving 10 bases between them. The germline V gene has CDR1 MGHRA and CDR2 YSYEKL. A second PCR, run for about 7 to 11 cycles, used a sample-barcoded 5' primer plus a J-beta primer mix. Researchers report that each sample yielded at least 2.5 million CDR3-containing paired-end reads. TCRdb passed the 5' RACE reads through MiXCR, listing each CDR3 protein once. Among 920,000 or so distinct CDR3 sequences, more than 35% were seen once, and the ten largest hold 18%.

Material: blood. The chain employs TRBV4-1 and TRBJ2-1; D gene ambiguous. The sequence was obtained from a woman aged 55 to 70 in good health. The CDR3 region has the DNA TGCGCCAGCAGCCAAGGGAAGCTTGGTGAGCAGTTCTTC. This sequence encodes CASSQGKLGEQFF.